This T cell receptor (beta chain) emerged from a study of blood T cell repertoires in COVID-19. The CDR3 consists of 16 residues. The V gene end was trimmed by 4 bases and the J gene end by 2 bases; junction bases not matched to a gene: 9. Germline V CDR1 and CDR2: SGDLS, YYNGEE. In this sample, this clone turned up once. Generated by immunoSEQ multiplex PCR, the TCRdb table keeps only in-frame clones and is missing some. Of approximately 140,000 clones listed, less than 85% are singletons. The V and J genes are TRBV9 and TRBJ2-3, with 8 bases identical to TRBD2. The receptor comes from a woman aged 80 or over in a cohort sampled during active or convalescent COVID-19. The sequenced sample was peripheral blood. CDR3 nucleotide sequence: TGTGCCAGCAGCCTGAGAGCGGGGGAATCCACAGATACGCAGTATTTT. Translating gives CASSLRAGESTDTQYF. The variable domain in full, with the rest retrieved from reference TRBV9 and TRBJ2-3, is DSGVTQTPKHLITATGQRVTLRCSPRSGDLSVYWYQQSLDQGLQFLIQYYNGEERAKGNILERFSAQQFPDLHSELNLSSLELGDSALYFCASSLRAGESTDTQYFGPGTRLTVL.